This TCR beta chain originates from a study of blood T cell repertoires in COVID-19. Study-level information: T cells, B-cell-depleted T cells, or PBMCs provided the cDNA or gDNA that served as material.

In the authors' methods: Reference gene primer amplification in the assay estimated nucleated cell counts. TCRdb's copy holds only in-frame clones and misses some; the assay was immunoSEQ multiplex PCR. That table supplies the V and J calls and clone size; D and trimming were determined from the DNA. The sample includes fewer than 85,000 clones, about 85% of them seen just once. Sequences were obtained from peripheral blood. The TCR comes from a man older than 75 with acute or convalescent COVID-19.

The CDR3 here is CASSRSWGGADTQYF. The DNA for the CDR3 is TGTGCCAGCAGCAGGAGTTGGGGAGGGGCAGATACGCAGTATTTT. The chain recombines TRBV3-1 (or the pseudogene TRBV3-2) with TRBJ2-3, with TRBD2 matching 7 bases. The germline V gene encodes CDR1 LGHDT and CDR2 YNNKEL (reference sequence). The CDR3 loop spans 15 amino acids. V lost 5 bases to trimming and J lost 4 bases; unmatched junction nucleotides: 9.